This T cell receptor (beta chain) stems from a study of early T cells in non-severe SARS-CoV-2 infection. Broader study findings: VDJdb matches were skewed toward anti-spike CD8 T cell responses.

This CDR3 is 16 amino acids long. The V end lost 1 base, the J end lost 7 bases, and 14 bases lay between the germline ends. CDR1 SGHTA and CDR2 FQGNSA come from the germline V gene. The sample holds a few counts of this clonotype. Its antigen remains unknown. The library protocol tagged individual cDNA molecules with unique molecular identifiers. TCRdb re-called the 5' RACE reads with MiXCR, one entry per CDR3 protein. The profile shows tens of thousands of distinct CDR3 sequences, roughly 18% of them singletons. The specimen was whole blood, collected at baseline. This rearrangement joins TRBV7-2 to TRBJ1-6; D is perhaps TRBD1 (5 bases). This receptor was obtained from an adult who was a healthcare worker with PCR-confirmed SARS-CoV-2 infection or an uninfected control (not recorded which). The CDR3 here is CASSLEGRRGNSPLHF. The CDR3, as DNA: TGTGCCAGCAGCTTAGAGGGCCGGCGGGGGAATTCACCCCTCCACTTT. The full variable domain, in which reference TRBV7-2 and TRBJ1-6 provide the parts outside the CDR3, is GAGVSQSPSNKVTEKGKDVELRCDPISGHTALYWYRQSLGQGLEFLIYFQGNSAPDKSGLPSDRFSAERTGGSVSTLTIQRTQQEDSAVYLCASSLEGRRGNSPLHFGNGTRLTVT.